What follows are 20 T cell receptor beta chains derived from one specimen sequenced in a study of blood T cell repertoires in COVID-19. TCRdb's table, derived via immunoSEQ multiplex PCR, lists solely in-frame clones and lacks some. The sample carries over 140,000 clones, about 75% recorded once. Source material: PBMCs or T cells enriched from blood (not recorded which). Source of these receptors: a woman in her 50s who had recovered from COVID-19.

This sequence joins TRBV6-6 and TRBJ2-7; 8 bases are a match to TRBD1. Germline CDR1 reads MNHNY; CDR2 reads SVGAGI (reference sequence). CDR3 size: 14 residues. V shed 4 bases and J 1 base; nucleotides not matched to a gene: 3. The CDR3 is CASSSTGVSYEQYF. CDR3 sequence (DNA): TGTGCCAGCAGTTCGACAGGGGTATCCTACGAGCAGTACTTC.

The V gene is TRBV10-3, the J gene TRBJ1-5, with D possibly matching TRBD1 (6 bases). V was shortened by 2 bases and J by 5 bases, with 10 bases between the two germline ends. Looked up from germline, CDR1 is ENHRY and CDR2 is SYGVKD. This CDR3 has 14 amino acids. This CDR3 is CAISETAGDQPQHF. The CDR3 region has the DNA TGTGCCATCAGTGAGACGGCAGGGGATCAGCCCCAGCATTTT.

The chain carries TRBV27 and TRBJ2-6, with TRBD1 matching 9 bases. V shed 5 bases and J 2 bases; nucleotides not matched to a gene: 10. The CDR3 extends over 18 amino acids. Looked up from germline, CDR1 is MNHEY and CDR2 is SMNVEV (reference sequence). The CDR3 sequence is CASSTRGQGIAGANVLTF. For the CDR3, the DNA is TGTGCCAGCAGTACCCGGGGACAGGGAATCGCTGGGGCCAACGTCCTGACTTTC.

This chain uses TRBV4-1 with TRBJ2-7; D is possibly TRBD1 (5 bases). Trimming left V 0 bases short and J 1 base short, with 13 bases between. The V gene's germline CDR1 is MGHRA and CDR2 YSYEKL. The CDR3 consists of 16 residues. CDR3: CASSQEIYAGSYEQYF. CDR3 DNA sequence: TGCGCCAGCAGCCAAGAGATTTATGCAGGGTCCTACGAGCAGTACTTC.

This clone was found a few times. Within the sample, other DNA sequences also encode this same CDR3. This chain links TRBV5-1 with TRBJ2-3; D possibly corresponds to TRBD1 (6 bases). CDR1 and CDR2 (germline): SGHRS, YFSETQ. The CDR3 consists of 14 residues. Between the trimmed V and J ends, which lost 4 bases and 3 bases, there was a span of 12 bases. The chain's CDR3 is CASSPGQSTDTQYF. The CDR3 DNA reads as TGCGCCAGCAGCCCAGGACAGTCAACAGATACGCAGTATTTT.

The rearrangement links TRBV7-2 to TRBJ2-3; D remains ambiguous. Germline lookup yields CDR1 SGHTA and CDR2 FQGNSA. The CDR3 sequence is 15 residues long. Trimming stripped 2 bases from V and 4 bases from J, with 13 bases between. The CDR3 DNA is TGTGCCAGCAGCTTAATTTTGCAGATCCCAGATACGCAGTATTTT. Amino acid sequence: CASSLILQIPDTQYF.

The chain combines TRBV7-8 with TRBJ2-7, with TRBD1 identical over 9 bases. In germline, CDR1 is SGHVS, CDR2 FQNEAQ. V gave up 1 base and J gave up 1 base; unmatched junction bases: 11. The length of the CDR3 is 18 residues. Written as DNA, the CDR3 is TGTGCCAGCAGCTTAGAGGGACAGGGTCCTAACTTTTCCTACGAGCAGTACTTC. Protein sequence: CASSLEGQGPNFSYEQYF.

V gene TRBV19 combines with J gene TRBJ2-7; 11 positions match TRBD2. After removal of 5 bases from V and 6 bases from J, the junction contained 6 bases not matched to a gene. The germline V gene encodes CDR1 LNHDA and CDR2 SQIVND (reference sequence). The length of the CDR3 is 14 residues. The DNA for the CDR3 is TGTGCCAGTAGTGTTAGCGGGAGGGCCCCCGAGCAGTACTTC. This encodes CASSVSGRAPEQYF.

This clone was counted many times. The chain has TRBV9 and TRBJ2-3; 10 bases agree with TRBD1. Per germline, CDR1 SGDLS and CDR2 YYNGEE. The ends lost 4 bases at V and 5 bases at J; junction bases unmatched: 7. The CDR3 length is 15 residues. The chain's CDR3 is CASSHRDRGGDTQYF. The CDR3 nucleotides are TGTGCCAGCAGCCACCGGGACAGGGGAGGAGATACGCAGTATTTT.

In DNA, the CDR3 is TGTGCCAGCGGTACAGGGGGCTCCTACGAGCAGTACTTC. This encodes CASGTGGSYEQYF. V and J are TRBV28 and TRBJ2-7, with TRBD1 matching over 8 bases. Losses at the gene ends were 8 bases for V and 0 bases for J; bases not matched to a gene: 3. Per germline, CDR1 MDHEN and CDR2 SYDVKM. The CDR3 covers 13 residues.

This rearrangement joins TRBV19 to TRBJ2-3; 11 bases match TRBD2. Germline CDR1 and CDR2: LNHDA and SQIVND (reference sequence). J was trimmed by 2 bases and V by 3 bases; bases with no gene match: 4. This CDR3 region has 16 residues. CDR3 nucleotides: TGTGCCAGTAGTATGGTAGCGGGAGGGACCACAGATACGCAGTATTTT. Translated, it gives CASSMVAGGTTDTQYF.

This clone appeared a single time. The CDR3 DNA reads TGTGCCAGCACCCAGGGTTCCTCACCCCTCCACTTT. It is translated as CASTQGSSPLHF. The chain recombines TRBV2 with TRBJ1-6, with a tentative D call TRBD1 (5 bases). Trimming left V 7 bases short and J 10 bases short, with 11 bases between. Per the germline V gene, CDR1 is SNHLY and CDR2 is FYNNEI. The CDR3 is made up of 12 amino acids.

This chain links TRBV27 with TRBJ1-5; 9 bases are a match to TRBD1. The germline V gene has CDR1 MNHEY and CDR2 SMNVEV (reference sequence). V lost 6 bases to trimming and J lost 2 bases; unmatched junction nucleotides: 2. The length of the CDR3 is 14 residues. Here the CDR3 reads CASSGQGRNQPQHF. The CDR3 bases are TGTGCCAGCAGCGGACAGGGGCGCAATCAGCCCCAGCATTTT.

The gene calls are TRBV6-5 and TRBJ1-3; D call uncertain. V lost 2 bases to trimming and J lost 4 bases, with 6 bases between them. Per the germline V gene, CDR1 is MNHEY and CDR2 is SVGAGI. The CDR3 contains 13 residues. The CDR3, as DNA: TGTGCCAGCAGTTACGGTCGGGGAAACACCATATATTTT. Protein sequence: CASSYGRGNTIYF.

The CDR3: CASSLSGGGGQPQHF. CDR3 DNA sequence: TGTGCCAGCAGCTTAAGCGGGGGAGGCGGGCAGCCCCAGCATTTT. The rearrangement uses TRBV11-1 and TRBJ1-5, with a possible D match to TRBD1 (5 bases). Germline V lookup: CDR1 SGHAT, CDR2 FQDESV (reference sequence). The CDR3 has 15 residues. Trimming took off 2 bases at V and 7 bases at J, with 15 bases between the two ends. Together with reference TRBV11-1 and TRBJ1-5, the CDR3 gives the full variable domain: EAEVAQSPRYKITEKSQAVAFWCDPISGHATLYWYRQILGQGPELLVQFQDESVVDDSQLPKDRFSAERLKGVDSTLKIQPAELGDSAMYLCASSLSGGGGQPQHFGDGTRLSIL.

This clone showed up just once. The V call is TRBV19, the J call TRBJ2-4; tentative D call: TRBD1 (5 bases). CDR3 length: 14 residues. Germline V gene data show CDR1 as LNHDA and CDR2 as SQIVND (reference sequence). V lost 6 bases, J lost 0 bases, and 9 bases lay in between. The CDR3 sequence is CASSPQVAKNIQYF. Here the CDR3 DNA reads TGTGCCAGTAGCCCACAGGTAGCCAAAAACATTCAGTACTTC.

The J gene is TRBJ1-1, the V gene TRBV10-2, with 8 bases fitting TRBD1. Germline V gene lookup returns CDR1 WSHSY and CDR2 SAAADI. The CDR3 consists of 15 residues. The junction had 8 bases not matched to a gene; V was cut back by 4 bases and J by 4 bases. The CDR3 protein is CASSVSGGGSTEAFF. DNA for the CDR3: TGCGCCAGCAGTGTTTCAGGGGGCGGGAGCACTGAAGCTTTCTTT.

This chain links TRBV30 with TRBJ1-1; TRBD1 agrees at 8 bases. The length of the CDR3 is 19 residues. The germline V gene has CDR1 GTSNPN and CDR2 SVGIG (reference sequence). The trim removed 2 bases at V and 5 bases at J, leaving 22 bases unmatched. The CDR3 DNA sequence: TGTGCCTGGAGTTACAAATTGGACAGGGCCTCCTTTGTGAGGACTGAAGCTTTCTTT. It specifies CAWSYKLDRASFVRTEAFF. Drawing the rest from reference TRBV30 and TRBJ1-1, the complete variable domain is SQTIHQWPATLVQPVGSPLSLECTVEGTSNPNLYWYRQAAGRGLQLLFYSVGIGQISSEVPQNLSASRPQDRQFILSSKKLLLSDSGFYLCAWSYKLDRASFVRTEAFFGQGTRLTVV.

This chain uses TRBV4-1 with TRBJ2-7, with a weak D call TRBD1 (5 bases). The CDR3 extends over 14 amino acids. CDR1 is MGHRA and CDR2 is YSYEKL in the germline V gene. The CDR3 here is CPTSRPGLSYEQYF. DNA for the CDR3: TGCCCCACCAGCCGACCAGGGCTAAGCTACGAGCAGTACTTC.

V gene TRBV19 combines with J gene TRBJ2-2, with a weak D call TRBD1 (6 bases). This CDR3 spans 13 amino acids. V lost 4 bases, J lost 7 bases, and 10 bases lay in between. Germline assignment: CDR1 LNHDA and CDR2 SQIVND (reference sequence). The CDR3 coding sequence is TGTGCCAGTAGTACCCACAGGGACGGGGAGCTGTTTTTT. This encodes CASSTHRDGELFF.